Detailed here is one T cell receptor beta chain. Its cognate antigen is unknown. This sample includes further DNA sequences coding for the same CDR3. The data were taken from a study of T cells in localized non-small cell lung cancer. Study-level points and caveats: Investigators sequenced only a single tumor region, leaving heterogeneity possible. Appearance in adjacent lung was seen for a median approximately 60 of the top 100 tumor clones. Uninvolved neighboring lung showed the greatest T cell clonality, exceeding tumor. Higher T cell density in the blood was associated with longer overall survival, whereas higher adjacent-lung clonality associated with shorter survival.

Data came from immunoSEQ multiplex PCR; TCRdb stores just in-frame clones and leaves some out. The sample holds 50,000 to 70,000 clones, just over 90% seen once. V lost 3 bases and J lost 5; bases outside the gene matches: 4. In germline, CDR1 is ENHRY, CDR2 SYGVKD. This CDR3 has 13 amino acids. Sequencing used peripheral blood, obtained before any cancer treatment. The V and J genes are TRBV10-3 and TRBJ2-7; 7 bases agree with TRBD1. The clonotype originates from a man between 40 and 70 years old with stage I lung adenocarcinoma. The CDR3: CAISDWTGDEQYF. The CDR3 coding sequence is TGTGCCATCAGTGACTGGACAGGAGACGAGCAGTACTTC.